This TCR beta chain was observed in a study of shared clonotypes between healthy human individuals. Findings and limits, study-wide: Non-shared clonotypes were found to have lower generation probabilities than the clonotypes that were shared by all four of the sorted-subset donors. Sequencing depth was a factor that was expected to affect clonotype sharing among donors.

There are a few counts of this clone. What it binds is unknown. Some clones are missing from TCRdb's copy, which holds only in-frame ones; the method was immunoSEQ multiplex PCR. This table holds some 500,000 clones, roughly 95% found once. Germline CDR1 and CDR2: MDHEN and SYDVKM. Trimming took off 0 bases at V and 0 bases at J, with 15 bases between the two ends. The CDR3 is made up of 18 amino acids. The study separated CD4+ cells into CD45RA+ naive and CD45RA-negative memory subsets. The chain links TRBV28 to TRBJ1-3, with D hard to call. Sequencing used naive CD4+ T cells sorted from blood. Noted subset: CD45RA+ positively selected. This receptor was identified in a woman younger than 45 in good health. Here the CDR3 reads CASSLWAGPGGSGNTIYF. For the CDR3, the DNA is TGTGCCAGCAGTTTATGGGCAGGCCCGGGTGGCTCTGGAAACACCATATATTTT.